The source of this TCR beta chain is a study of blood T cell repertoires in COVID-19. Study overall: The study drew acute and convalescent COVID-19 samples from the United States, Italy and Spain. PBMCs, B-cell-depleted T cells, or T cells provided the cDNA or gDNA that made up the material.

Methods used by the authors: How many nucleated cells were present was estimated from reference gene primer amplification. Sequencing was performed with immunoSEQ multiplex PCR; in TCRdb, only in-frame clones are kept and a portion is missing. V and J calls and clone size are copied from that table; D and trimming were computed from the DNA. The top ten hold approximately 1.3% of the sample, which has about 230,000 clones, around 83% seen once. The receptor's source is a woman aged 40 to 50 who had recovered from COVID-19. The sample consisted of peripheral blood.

The CDR3 DNA sequence: TGTGCCACCAGCGCACAGGGGAGCTCCTACGAGCAGTACTTC. Residues: CATSAQGSSYEQYF. The chain has TRBV15 and TRBJ2-7; TRBD1 matches 7 bases. The germline gives CDR1 LNHNV, CDR2 YYDKDF (reference sequence). The CDR3 runs to 14 residues. After removal of 5 bases from V and 0 bases from J, the junction contained 4 bases not matched to a gene.